The present entry profiles one TCR beta chain with its context. No antigen is known for it. The table came from immunoSEQ multiplex PCR; TCRdb's copy has only in-frame clones and leaves some out. The top ten hold 2.6% of the sample, which has 20,000 or so clones, over 65% seen once. This CDR3 comprises 13 residues. The V end was cut by 5 bases, the J end by 4 bases, with 11 bases between. CDR1 and CDR2 from the germline V gene are SGHRS and YFSETQ. This record comes from a study of PD-1 blockade in classical Hodgkin lymphoma. Study summary: Patients were given intravenous nivolumab, 3 mg/kg, every 2 weeks. Study conclusions and caveats: Newly diagnosed patients were said to have less baseline TCR diversity than healthy donors did. Still unresolved is the cause of the repertoire differences, which may be disease activity or prior therapy. Significantly greater TCR diversity emerged by C4D1 in CD4+ cells but not CD8+ cells.

As for time point: cycle 4 day 1 (C4D1), after six to seven weeks of nivolumab. Every patient was affected by relapse after autologous stem cell transplantation, while exposure to brentuximab vedotin was not uniform. Researchers used magnetic negative selection to pull out pure CD4+ T cells from thawed PBMCs. The receptor's source is a human donor with classical Hodgkin lymphoma. The source was CD4+ T cells from blood, collected before the fourth cycle of nivolumab. The V and J genes are TRBV5-1 and TRBJ2-3; a possible D gene is TRBD1 (6 bases). The CDR3 DNA follows: TGCGCCAGCAGGCCTACAGGGTCAGATACGCAGTATTTT. This encodes CASRPTGSDTQYF.